What follows are 3 T cell receptor beta chains derived from one specimen sequenced in a study of T-cell reconstitution after alpha-beta-depleted transplantation in children. Unique molecular identifiers were used to barcode this TCRbeta library. Each CDR3 protein gets one entry after TCRdb re-called the PCR reads with MiXCR. Among hundreds of thousands of distinct CDR3 sequences, around 12% were seen once, and the ten largest hold approximately 5.4%. The material was PBMCs from the stem cell graft donor, obtained from the stem cell graft. These receptors were collected from a human donor who donated a stem cell graft to a child with combined immunodeficiency.

The rearrangement links TRBV20-1 to TRBJ2-1; weak D call: TRBD2 (6 bases). CDR1 DFQATT and CDR2 SNEGSKA come from the germline V gene (reference sequence). The CDR3 loop spans 15 amino acids. Trimming removed 5 bases at V and 0 bases at J, with 14 bases between. CDR3 in amino acids: CSASDYTSSYNEQFF. As DNA, the CDR3 is TGCAGTGCTTCGGACTACACGAGCTCCTACAATGAGCAGTTCTTC.

The J gene is TRBJ2-1, the V gene TRBV6-6, with D possibly called TRBD1 or TRBD2 (5 bases each). Trimming stripped 7 bases from V and 8 bases from J, with 15 bases between. In germline, CDR1 is MNHNY, CDR2 SVGAGI (reference sequence). This CDR3 is built from 13 residues. For the CDR3, the DNA is TGTGCCAGCACCCCGGGGCTCCGCTATGAGCAGTTCTTC. It is translated as CASTPGLRYEQFF.

In this sample, this clonotype turned up a few times. The chain couples TRBV29-1 to TRBJ2-5; D remains ambiguous. From germline, CDR1 is SQVTM and CDR2 ANQGSEA. V was clipped by 4 bases and J by 0 bases, with 9 bases between them. This CDR3 contains 13 residues. The CDR3 DNA sequence: TGCAGCGTTGGCTCCAGGTACCAAGAGACCCAGTACTTC. It is translated as CSVGSRYQETQYF.